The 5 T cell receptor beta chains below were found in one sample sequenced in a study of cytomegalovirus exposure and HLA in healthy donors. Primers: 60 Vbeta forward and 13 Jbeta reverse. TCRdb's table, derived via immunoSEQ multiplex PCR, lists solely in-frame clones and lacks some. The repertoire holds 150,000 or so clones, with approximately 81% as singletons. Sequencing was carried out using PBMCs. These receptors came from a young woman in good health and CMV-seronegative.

This CDR3 reads CASSFGGVGDPYEQYF. DNA of the CDR3: TGTGCCAGCAGTTTTGGAGGGGTCGGGGATCCCTACGAGCAGTACTTC. This chain links TRBV27 with TRBJ2-7, with D perhaps matching TRBD2 (6 bases). V was pared by 3 bases and J by 2 bases, with 17 bases between. Germline CDR1 reads MNHEY; CDR2 reads SMNVEV (reference sequence). The CDR3 totals 16 residues.

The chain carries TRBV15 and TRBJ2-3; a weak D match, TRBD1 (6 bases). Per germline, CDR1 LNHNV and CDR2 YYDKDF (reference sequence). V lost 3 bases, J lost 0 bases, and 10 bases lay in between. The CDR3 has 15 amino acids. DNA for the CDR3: TGTGCCACCAGCAGCCCAGGGGAAAGCACAGATACGCAGTATTTT. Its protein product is CATSSPGESTDTQYF.

Here the CDR3 reads CASSPGQDGYTF. Here the CDR3 DNA reads TGTGCCAGCAGCCCCGGACAGGATGGCTACACCTTC. This chain connects TRBV5-4 to TRBJ1-2; TRBD1 matches 7 bases. This CDR3 has 12 amino acids. V lost 4 bases to trimming and J lost 6 bases; unmatched junction nucleotides: 3. Germline V gene sequence: CDR1 SGHNT, CDR2 YYREEE (reference sequence).

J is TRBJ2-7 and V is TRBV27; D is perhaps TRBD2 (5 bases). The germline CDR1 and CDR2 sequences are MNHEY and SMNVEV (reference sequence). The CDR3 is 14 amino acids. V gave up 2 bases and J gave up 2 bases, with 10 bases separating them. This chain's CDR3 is CASSLRGIPYEQYF. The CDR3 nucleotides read TGTGCCAGCAGTTTACGAGGGATCCCCTACGAGCAGTACTTC.

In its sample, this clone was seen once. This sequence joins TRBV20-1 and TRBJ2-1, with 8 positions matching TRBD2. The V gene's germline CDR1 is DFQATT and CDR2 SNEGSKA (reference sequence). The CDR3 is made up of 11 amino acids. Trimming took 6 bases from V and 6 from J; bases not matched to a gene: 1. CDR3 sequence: CSAGTSNEQFF. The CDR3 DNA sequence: TGCAGTGCAGGGACTAGCAATGAGCAGTTCTTC.